This T cell receptor beta chain was profiled in a study of blood T cells in healthy people across ages. Roughly 10 milliliters of peripheral blood were drawn from each donor into EDTA-treated tubes. The length of the CDR3 is 16 residues. Germline CDR1 SGHNT, CDR2 YENEEA. Trimming shortened V by 0 bases and J by 4 bases, and 15 bases separated the two germline ends. Sample-barcoded 5' priming and a J-beta primer mix drove a second PCR of about 7 to 12 cycles. Unique molecular identifiers of 12 random nucleotides labeled each cDNA. TCRdb ran MiXCR on the 5' RACE reads and lists one entry per CDR3 protein. Of 1 million or so distinct CDR3 sequences in the sample, 35% to 55% are singletons; the top ten hold approximately 19%.

This chain joins TRBV11-3 and TRBJ2-5; no clear D gene. This clonotype was sampled from a woman aged 55-69 years in good health. The sequencing sample was made of blood. DNA for the CDR3: TGTGCCAGCAGCTTAGATGGGCCTAGACTGGGAGAGACCCAGTACTTC. Translation: CASSLDGPRLGETQYF.